The next 32 T cell receptor beta chains were all read from a single sample in a study of technical replicates of blood from a few donors. Clones were sequenced by immunoSEQ multiplex PCR, and TCRdb holds only the in-frame ones, with some missing. The profile covers some 15,000 clones, with just under 85% appearing a single time and approximately 10% taken by the ten largest. Sequenced sample: PBMCs. Receptor source: a human donor in good health.

This clone appeared a few times. This chain links TRBV19 with TRBJ2-1, with 7 bases that match TRBD2. Germline V gene lookup returns CDR1 LNHDA and CDR2 SQIVND (reference sequence). Losses at the gene ends were 7 bases for V and 4 bases for J; bases not matched to a gene: 10. This CDR3 has 15 residues. The CDR3 sequence: CASISSAGFYNEQFF. CDR3 DNA: TGTGCCAGTATCTCCTCAGCGGGATTTTACAATGAGCAGTTCTTC.

J is TRBJ2-1 and V is TRBV7-9; TRBD2 is a possible D gene (6 bases). Trimming took off 5 bases at V and 4 bases at J, with 9 bases between the two ends. CDR1 and CDR2 from the germline V gene are SEHNR and FQNEAQ (reference sequence). The CDR3 is made up of 13 amino acids. CDR3 bases: TGTGCCAGCAGCCAGGGACTTTACAATGAGCAGTTCTTC. Translation: CASSQGLYNEQFF. The complete variable domain, with remaining parts taken from reference TRBV7-9 and TRBJ2-1, reads DTGVSQNPRHKITKRGQNVTFRCDPISEHNRLYWYRQTLGQGPEFLTYFQNEAQLEKSRLLSDRFSAERPKGSFSTLEIQRTEQGDSAMYLCASSQGLYNEQFFGPGTRLTVL.

This rearrangement joins TRBV13 to TRBJ2-5; TRBD1 is a possible D gene (6 bases). Germline-derived CDR1 and CDR2 are PRHDT and FYEKMQ (reference sequence). The CDR3 is 13 amino acids. Trimming removed 1 base from V and 5 bases from J, with 8 bases in between. CDR3 amino acids: CASSLDREETQYF. The CDR3 DNA reads TGTGCCAGCAGCTTAGACAGGGAGGAGACCCAGTACTTC. The full variable domain, rest sourced from reference TRBV13 and TRBJ2-5, is AAGVIQSPRHLIKEKRETATLKCYPIPRHDTVYWYQQGPGQDPQFLISFYEKMQSDKGSIPDRFSAQQFSDYHSELNMSSLELGDSALYFCASSLDREETQYFGPGTRLLVL.

The chain has TRBV10-3 and TRBJ2-3; a possible D gene is TRBD2 (6 bases). The CDR3 sequence is 13 residues long. Trimming took 6 bases from V and 4 from J, leaving 11 bases between them. CDR1 is ENHRY, CDR2 SYGVKD, per germline. For the CDR3, the DNA is TGTGCCATCAGCCCGGGGGTCGCAGATACGCAGTATTTT. Translated, it gives CAISPGVADTQYF.

This clone has a handful of counts. The chain's CDR3 is CASSFTSGTSHEQYF. Here the CDR3 DNA reads TGTGCCAGCAGCTTCACTAGCGGGACGTCTCACGAGCAGTACTTC. V and J are TRBV7-9 and TRBJ2-7, with 10 bases fitting TRBD2. After removal of 3 bases from V and 5 bases from J, the junction contained 7 bases not matched to a gene. The CDR3 length is 15 residues. CDR1 and CDR2 from the germline V gene are SEHNR and FQNEAQ (reference sequence).

This clone was seen a handful of times. J is TRBJ2-7 and V is TRBV6-1; D is undetermined. The CDR3 runs 12 residues. Per germline, CDR1 MNHNS and CDR2 SASEGT. V was pared by 4 bases and J by 3 bases, with 7 bases between. CDR3 in amino acids: CASSVQDYEQYF. For the CDR3, the DNA is TGTGCCAGCAGTGTTCAGGACTACGAGCAGTACTTC.

The V gene is TRBV6-5, the J gene TRBJ2-1, with 7 bases identical to TRBD2. Trimming took 6 bases from V and 3 from J; bases not matched to a gene: 8. CDR3 size: 15 residues. Looked up from germline, CDR1 is MNHEY and CDR2 is SVGAGI. CDR3 in DNA: TGTGCCAGCAGCCGTGGGGCTAGCGGCTACAATGAGCAGTTCTTC. Translating it yields CASSRGASGYNEQFF.

This clone has a handful of counts. The chain recombines TRBV30 with TRBJ1-3, with D uncertain. The V gene's germline CDR1 is GTSNPN and CDR2 SVGIG (reference sequence). V lost 4 bases and J 2 bases, leaving 15 bases between the germline ends. The CDR3 spans 15 residues. The CDR3 region has the DNA TGTGCCTGGAAGCCCGCGGGCCGAGCTGGAAACACCATATATTTT. Its translation: CAWKPAGRAGNTIYF. The complete variable domain, with remaining parts taken from reference TRBV30 and TRBJ1-3, reads SQTIHQWPATLVQPVGSPLSLECTVEGTSNPNLYWYRQAAGRGLQLLFYSVGIGQISSEVPQNLSASRPQDRQFILSSKKLLLSDSGFYLCAWKPAGRAGNTIYFGEGSWLTVV.

The chain carries TRBV7-8 and TRBJ1-2; 7 nucleotides line up with TRBD1. This CDR3 comprises 16 residues. Germline CDR1 SGHVS, CDR2 FQNEAQ. The trim removed 2 bases at V and 3 bases at J, leaving 9 bases unmatched. CDR3 nucleotides: TGTGCCAGCAGCTTACGGGCAGGGGGGTCTGACTATGGCTACACCTTC. Translation gives CASSLRAGGSDYGYTF.

The chain is built from TRBV18 and TRBJ1-2, with D possibly being TRBD1 (6 bases). CDR3 length: 15 amino acids. CDR1 is KGHSH, CDR2 LQKENI, per germline. V lost 3 bases to trimming and J lost 0 bases, with 11 bases between them. The CDR3 region has the DNA TGTGCCAGCTCACCGGGGGCGACAGCTAACTATGGCTACACCTTC. This gives the protein CASSPGATANYGYTF. The full variable domain, with the rest looked up from reference TRBV18 and TRBJ1-2, is NAGVMQNPRHLVRRRGQEARLRCSPMKGHSHVYWYRQLPEEGLKFMVYLQKENIIDESGMPKERFSAEFPKEGPSILRIQQVVRGDSAAYFCASSPGATANYGYTFGSGTRLTVV.

CDR3 sequence: CASSVAPGGTYYGYTF. The CDR3 DNA is TGTGCCAGCAGCGTAGCTCCGGGGGGCACATACTATGGCTACACCTTC. The chain has TRBV9 and TRBJ1-2; possibly TRBD1 for D (6 bases). V lost 0 bases and J 3 bases, leaving 15 bases between the germline ends. Germline V lookup: CDR1 SGDLS, CDR2 YYNGEE. The CDR3 contains 16 residues.

The J gene is TRBJ2-5, the V gene TRBV28; D possibly corresponds to TRBD2 (5 bases). V was clipped by 9 bases and J by 7 bases, with 21 bases between them. The germline V gene encodes CDR1 MDHEN and CDR2 SYDVKM. The CDR3 sequence is 14 residues long. As DNA, the CDR3 is TGTGCCAGTGCCCTGGGGAGCGCCAAGGGGACCCAGTACTTC. It yields the protein CASALGSAKGTQYF.

The chain combines TRBV5-6 with TRBJ2-3, with 7 bases matching TRBD1. This CDR3 region has 16 residues. Germline V CDR1 and CDR2: SGHDT, YYEEEE. With V trimmed by 0 bases and J by 6 bases, 10 bases remained unmatched. The CDR3 DNA sequence: TGTGCCAGCAGCTTGGTATTACAGGGGACGGGTGATACGCAGTATTTT. As protein: CASSLVLQGTGDTQYF.

V gene TRBV6-1 combines with J gene TRBJ2-1; 11 bases are a match to TRBD2. Germline V CDR1 and CDR2: MNHNS, SASEGT. The CDR3 runs 15 residues. V was pared by 3 bases and J by 4 bases, with 2 bases of the junction left unmatched. The CDR3 region is CASSEGLAVYNEQFF. The CDR3, as DNA: TGTGCCAGCAGTGAGGGACTAGCGGTTTACAATGAGCAGTTCTTC.

The chain has TRBV6-4 and TRBJ2-2; TRBD2 matches at 8 bases. The germline CDR1 and CDR2 sequences are MRHNA and SNTAGT. There are 16 residues in the CDR3. The V gene end was trimmed by 7 bases and the J gene end by 4 bases; junction bases not matched to a gene: 11. The CDR3 region is CASTAAAGGSTGELFF. For the CDR3, the DNA is TGTGCCAGCACCGCGGCGGCGGGAGGCTCCACCGGGGAGCTGTTTTTT.

V usage is TRBV27 and J usage is TRBJ2-1; TRBD1 aligns across 8 bases. Germline V gene sequence: CDR1 MNHEY, CDR2 SMNVEV (reference sequence). This CDR3 spans 16 amino acids. The trim removed 3 bases at V and 5 bases at J, leaving 9 bases unmatched. CDR3 loop: CASSLGPGTGHNEQFF. The CDR3 coding sequence is TGTGCCAGCAGTTTGGGACCCGGGACAGGCCACAATGAGCAGTTCTTC.

V and J are TRBV27 and TRBJ2-6; D is possibly TRBD2 (5 bases). The CDR3 runs 17 residues. From germline, CDR1 is MNHEY and CDR2 SMNVEV (reference sequence). Between the trimmed V and J ends, which lost 3 bases and 4 bases, there was a span of 16 bases. Here the CDR3 DNA reads TGTGCCAGCAGTTTGAAGTTGAGGGATTCAGGGGCCAACGTCCTGACTTTC. Amino acid sequence: CASSLKLRDSGANVLTF.

The gene calls are TRBV5-1 and TRBJ1-1; D ambiguous. Germline V gene sequence: CDR1 SGHRS, CDR2 YFSETQ. V was pared by 4 bases and J by 1 base, with 11 bases between. The CDR3 runs 14 residues. CDR3 DNA sequence: TGCGCCAGCAGCGAACAACAGTCGAACACTGAAGCTTTCTTT. This codes for CASSEQQSNTEAFF.

The rearrangement uses TRBV2 and TRBJ2-3, with a possible D match to TRBD1 (6 bases). V lost 1 base to trimming and J lost 1 base, with 9 bases between them. The germline CDR1 and CDR2 sequences are SNHLY and FYNNEI. The CDR3 has 15 amino acids. The CDR3 bases are TGTGCCAGCAGTGAAGAGACAGGAGGCACAGATACGCAGTATTTT. This gives the protein CASSEETGGTDTQYF. The complete variable domain, with remaining parts taken from reference TRBV2 and TRBJ2-3, reads EPEVTQTPSHQVTQMGQEVILRCVPISNHLYFYWYRQILGQKVEFLVSFYNNEISEKSEIFDDQFSVERPDGSNFTLKIRSTKLEDSAMYFCASSEETGGTDTQYFGPGTRLTVL.

The chain uses TRBV5-1 and TRBJ2-2; 8 bases fit TRBD2. This CDR3 region has 17 residues. CDR1 SGHRS and CDR2 YFSETQ come from the germline V gene. V lost 4 bases and J lost 6; bases outside the gene matches: 14. The CDR3 here is CASSEGSAGGLPGELFF. Here the CDR3 DNA reads TGCGCCAGCAGCGAAGGAAGTGCGGGAGGCCTCCCCGGGGAGCTGTTTTTT.

The chain recombines TRBV27 with TRBJ1-1; TRBD1 is a possible D gene (5 bases). The CDR3 covers 15 residues. The germline V and J ends were trimmed by 5 bases and 0 bases, with 13 bases remaining between them. The germline V gene has CDR1 MNHEY and CDR2 SMNVEV (reference sequence). CDR3 residues: CASSPAGGLNTEAFF. The CDR3 nucleotides are TGTGCCAGCAGTCCCGCGGGGGGGTTGAACACTGAAGCTTTCTTT.

The rearrangement uses TRBV10-2 and TRBJ2-5, with D possibly being TRBD1 (6 bases). V lost 6 bases to trimming and J lost 7 bases, with 18 bases between them. Germline values: CDR1 WSHSY, CDR2 SAAADI. The CDR3 is 14 residues long. The CDR3 loop is CASRRDNQDGTQYF. CDR3 coding DNA: TGCGCCAGCAGGAGGGACAACCAAGATGGGACCCAGTACTTC.

The rearrangement uses TRBV2 and TRBJ2-3; 9 bases fit TRBD2. The CDR3 is made up of 15 amino acids. Germline V lookup: CDR1 SNHLY, CDR2 FYNNEI. V lost 5 bases, J lost 0 bases, and 3 bases stayed unmatched. CDR3 region: CASSRLAASTDTQYF. The CDR3 region has the DNA TGTGCCAGCAGTCGACTAGCGGCTAGCACAGATACGCAGTATTTT. The full variable domain, rest sourced from reference TRBV2 and TRBJ2-3, is EPEVTQTPSHQVTQMGQEVILRCVPISNHLYFYWYRQILGQKVEFLVSFYNNEISEKSEIFDDQFSVERPDGSNFTLKIRSTKLEDSAMYFCASSRLAASTDTQYFGPGTRLTVL.

The chain recombines TRBV10-2 with TRBJ2-1; 15 bases are a match to TRBD2. Germline lookup yields CDR1 WSHSY and CDR2 SAAADI. This CDR3 comprises 15 residues. J was trimmed by 7 bases and V by 7 bases; bases with no gene match: 5. The CDR3 spells CASTEGTSGRNEQFF. CDR3 nucleotide sequence: TGCGCCAGCACCGAGGGGACTAGCGGGAGGAATGAGCAGTTCTTC.

V usage is TRBV5-6 and J usage is TRBJ2-1; TRBD2 matches 8 bases. This CDR3 has 14 residues. Germline V gene sequence: CDR1 SGHDT, CDR2 YYEEEE. V lost 4 bases and J lost 4; bases outside the gene matches: 4. The CDR3 is CASSPLAGYNEQFF. The CDR3 DNA is TGTGCCAGCAGCCCCTTAGCGGGGTACAATGAGCAGTTCTTC.

V usage is TRBV5-6 and J usage is TRBJ2-7, with D hard to call. This CDR3 has 13 residues. Germline V gives CDR1 SGHDT, CDR2 YYEEEE. With 4 bases removed from V and 5 bases from J, the gap between germline ends came to 13 bases. The CDR3 spells CASSRDQGDEQYF. In nucleotides, the CDR3 is TGTGCCAGCAGCCGCGATCAAGGAGACGAGCAGTACTTC.

CDR3 nucleotides: TGTGCCAGCAGTACGGGTTCTCGGGGTTTCAGTGGCTACACCTTC. It encodes CASSTGSRGFSGYTF. V gene TRBV7-2 combines with J gene TRBJ1-2, with D hard to call. V lost 6 bases, J lost 7 bases, and 21 bases lay in between. The CDR3 is 15 residues long. Per the germline V gene, CDR1 is SGHTA and CDR2 is FQGNSA.

V is TRBV5-1 and J is TRBJ2-7; D may be TRBD2 (6 bases). This CDR3 is built from 13 residues. Germline CDR1 reads SGHRS; CDR2 reads YFSETQ. V lost 6 bases and J lost 4, with 14 bases in between. The DNA of the CDR3 is TGCGCCAGCAAGCTTAACGGGGGTTACGAGCAGTACTTC. Translating it yields CASKLNGGYEQYF.

The chain uses TRBV2 and TRBJ2-7; 14 bases line up with TRBD2. This CDR3 contains 15 residues. Trimming removed 7 bases from V and 3 bases from J; junction bases left unmatched: 5. Per germline, CDR1 SNHLY and CDR2 FYNNEI. CDR3 amino acids: CASISGTSGSYEQYF. DNA of the CDR3: TGTGCCAGCATTTCCGGGACTAGCGGGAGCTACGAGCAGTACTTC.

This clone was detected only once. The chain joins TRBV27 to TRBJ2-7; 7 positions match TRBD1. V lost 6 bases to trimming and J lost 1 base; unmatched junction nucleotides: 6. CDR1 and CDR2 from the germline V gene are MNHEY and SMNVEV (reference sequence). The CDR3 totals 14 residues. The CDR3, as DNA: TGTGCCAGCAGGCCGGGACAGAGATCCTACGAGCAGTACTTC. Protein sequence: CASRPGQRSYEQYF.

This clone was observed a handful of times. This chain connects TRBV30 to TRBJ1-1, with 8 positions matching TRBD1. From germline, CDR1 is GTSNPN and CDR2 SVGIG (reference sequence). The CDR3 contains 14 residues. J was trimmed by 3 bases and V by 7 bases; bases with no gene match: 10. CDR3 amino acids: CAYQSTGEYTEAFF. The CDR3 DNA sequence: TGTGCCTACCAATCGACAGGGGAGTACACTGAAGCTTTCTTT.

The J gene is TRBJ2-5, the V gene TRBV5-1; D gene ambiguous. Trimming removed 7 bases from V and 0 bases from J, with 13 bases in between. Per the germline V gene, CDR1 is SGHRS and CDR2 is YFSETQ. The CDR3 length is 14 residues. The CDR3 here is CASGPGQYQETQYF. The CDR3 DNA reads as TGCGCCAGCGGCCCGGGTCAGTACCAAGAGACCCAGTACTTC.